Following are 9 T cell receptor beta chains from one sample sequenced in a study of T cells after yellow fever vaccination. TCRdb re-called the 5' RACE reads through MiXCR, storing one row per CDR3 protein. The sample has about 120,000 distinct CDR3 sequences, around 6.7% seen once. This material consisted of CD4+ T cells sorted from PBMCs, taken more than 40 days after the first yellow fever vaccination. The receptors shown here come from a man aged 18 to 29 who received the YFV17D yellow fever vaccine.

This clonotype was detected only a few times. At one boundary the junction diverges from the germline segment, which might be a read error. The CDR3 loop reads CASSLVSTGGVETQYF. In DNA, the CDR3 is TGTGCTAGCAGCTTAGTCTCAACGGGGGGTGTGGAGACCCAGTACTTC. This chain joins TRBV7-7 and TRBJ2-5; 7 bases fit TRBD2. The germline gives CDR1 SSHAT, CDR2 FNYEAQ (reference sequence). The CDR3 is 16 amino acids.

Ten or more counts support this clonotype. The chain joins TRBV7-9 to TRBJ1-1; D is unclear. The CDR3 is 16 amino acids. The germline gives CDR1 SEHNR, CDR2 FQNEAQ (reference sequence). Trimming took off 1 base at V and 4 bases at J, with 16 bases between the two ends. The CDR3 region is CASSLEGWYGGTEAFF. The CDR3 bases are TGTGCCAGCAGCTTAGAAGGGTGGTACGGCGGCACTGAAGCTTTCTTT.

The table lists this clonotype with many counts. CDR3 sequence: CSASASGGAGTDTQYF. The CDR3 DNA reads TGCAGTGCTAGTGCCAGCGGGGGGGCTGGCACAGATACGCAGTATTTT. V is TRBV20-1 and J is TRBJ2-3, with 10 bases fitting TRBD2. The CDR3 is 16 amino acids. CDR1 is DFQATT, CDR2 SNEGSKA, per germline (reference sequence). V lost 3 bases, J lost 1 base, and 7 bases stayed unmatched.

This clonotype was observed at least ten times. The J gene is TRBJ1-6, the V gene TRBV3-1, with a tentative D call TRBD1 (6 bases). V lost 1 base to trimming and J lost 8 bases, with 15 bases between them. Germline values: CDR1 LGHDT, CDR2 YNNKEL (reference sequence). This CDR3 has 16 amino acids. The CDR3 here is CASSQAGGGGHSPLHF. CDR3 DNA: TGTGCCAGCAGCCAAGCCGGGGGGGGCGGCCATTCACCCCTCCACTTT.

This clonotype was detected many times. The genes are TRBV5-1 and TRBJ2-7, with D possibly called TRBD1 or TRBD2 (5 bases each). V was pared by 2 bases and J by 3 bases, with 12 bases between. The CDR3 is 14 residues long. CDR1 SGHRS and CDR2 YFSETQ come from the germline V gene. CDR3 sequence reads: CASSFRGAGYEQYF. The CDR3 region has the DNA TGCGCCAGCAGCTTCCGGGGCGCCGGCTACGAGCAGTACTTC.

This clonotype was seen ten or more times. The chain joins TRBV7-3 to TRBJ2-2; D not certain. The germline V and J ends were trimmed by 6 bases and 1 base, with 9 bases remaining between them. The CDR3 spans 14 residues. The germline CDR1 and CDR2 sequences are SGHTA and FQGTGA. The CDR3 is CASRLRQNTGELFF. For the CDR3, the DNA is TGTGCCAGCAGGCTACGGCAGAACACCGGGGAGCTGTTTTTT. Drawing the rest from reference TRBV7-3 and TRBJ2-2, the complete variable domain is GAGVSQTPSNKVTEKGKYVELRCDPISGHTALYWYRQSLGQGPEFLIYFQGTGAADDSGLPNDRFFAVRPEGSVSTLKIQRTERGDSAVYLCASRLRQNTGELFFGEGSRLTVL.

This clonotype was observed many times. The CDR3 DNA reads as TGCGCCAGCAGCCCCGGGAGGGGCCCCCTTCAAGAGACCCAGTACTTC. This sequence encodes CASSPGRGPLQETQYF. The V and J genes are TRBV5-1 and TRBJ2-5, with TRBD2 matching over 8 bases. There are 16 residues in the CDR3. CDR1 is SGHRS and CDR2 is YFSETQ in the germline V gene. The J segment lost 2 bases and the V segment lost 4 bases, leaving 10 bases of the junction unmatched.

This clonotype was seen ten or more times. The chain recombines TRBV11-2 with TRBJ1-6; no firm D call. Germline assignment: CDR1 SGHAT and CDR2 FQNNGV. The CDR3 has 13 amino acids. Deletions cut 1 base from V and 7 bases from J, with 5 bases between. The CDR3 region is CASSLGPNSPLHF. The CDR3 nucleotides are TGTGCCAGCAGCTTAGGACCCAATTCACCCCTCCACTTT.

This clonotype has at least ten counts. V is TRBV20-1 and J is TRBJ1-1; perhaps TRBD1 as D (5 bases). Germline CDR1 and CDR2: DFQATT and SNEGSKA (reference sequence). CDR3 length: 12 residues. V was cut by 0 bases and J by 5 bases, with 7 bases left in between. CDR3 region: CSAREGGTEAFF. As DNA, the CDR3 is TGCAGTGCTAGAGAGGGGGGGACTGAAGCTTTCTTT.